This is a list of T cell receptor beta chains from one sample in a study of blood T cell repertoires in COVID-19. Method: immunoSEQ multiplex PCR; TCRdb's copy keeps in-frame clones and lacks some. Found here are about 100,000 clones, 85% to 90% of them singletons; the top ten hold approximately 5.1%. Sequenced material: peripheral blood. The source of these receptors is a human donor in a cohort sampled during active COVID-19. Each CDR3 is given with its conserved first and last residue. The order of the fields is clone size, D gene, J gene, V gene, CDR3 length, CDR3 DNA, CDR3 protein. A D gene is named only where the DNA matches it firmly. A clone size is listed for some rows: how often the clone was seen (once, few, many), or a class if it is expanded.

-	-	TRBJ2-5	TRBV4-3	14	TGCGCCAGCAGCCAAAGGGGGGGGGCAGAGACCCAGTACTTC	CASSQRGGAETQYF
-	-	TRBJ1-2	TRBV15	14	TGTGCTACCTCATGGGCTGAGACTAACTATGGCTACACCTTC	CATSWAETNYGYTF
-	-	TRBJ1-3	TRBV2	15	TGTGCCAGCAGTGACAGTACGGGTTCTGGAAACACCATATATTTT	CASSDSTGSGNTIYF
-	-	TRBJ2-7	TRBV5-1	14	TGCGCCAGCAGCCTGACAGGTTCAAACTACGAGCAGTACTTC	CASSLTGSNYEQYF
-	TRBD1	TRBJ2-5	TRBV18	13	TGTGCCAGCCATAGGGGGCAGCAAGAGACCCAGTACTTC	CASHRGQQETQYF
-	TRBD1	TRBJ1-2	TRBV5-4	13	TGTGCCAGCAGAAGGGACAGTTTATATGGCTACACCTTC	CASRRDSLYGYTF
-	TRBD1	TRBJ1-2	TRBV5-4	15	TGTGCCAGCAGCAGACAGGGACAGTCGAACTATGGCTACACCTTC	CASSRQGQSNYGYTF
-	-	TRBJ1-6	TRBV5-4	16	TGTGCCAGCAGCTTGGCCGGGGGGGGCGCAAGCTCACCCCTCCACTTT	CASSLAGGGASSPLHF
-	-	TRBJ2-3	TRBV6-5	13	TGTGCCAGCAATTCTTTGGGGCGAGATACGCAGTATTTT	CASNSLGRDTQYF
-	TRBD1	TRBJ1-3	TRBV23-1	14	TGCGCCAGCATTCAGGGGGCAGGAGGAAACACCATATATTTT	CASIQGAGGNTIYF
once	TRBD1	TRBJ1-4	TRBV24-1	16	TGTGCCACCAGTCGGACAGGGCCTGCAACTAATGAAAAACTGTTTTTT	CATSRTGPATNEKLFF
few	-	TRBJ1-5	TRBV7-9	15	TGTGCCAGCAGCTTGTCTAGCGGGGGGCTTCAGCCCCAGCATTTT	CASSLSSGGLQPQHF
-	-	TRBJ2-1	TRBV5-1	15	TGCGCCAGCAGCAGCCTTTCGACAGTGAACAATGAGCAGTTCTTC	CASSSLSTVNNEQFF
-	-	TRBJ2-1	TRBV3-1/TRBV3-2	14	TGTGCCAGCAGCTCAAACTCCCCCCGCGGTGAGCAGTTCTTC	CASSSNSPRGEQFF
-	-	TRBJ2-7	TRBV15	13	TGTGCCACCAGCAGAGATCACCTGGCCGAGCAGTACTTC	CATSRDHLAEQYF
-	-	TRBJ1-3	TRBV2	12	TGTGCCAGCGGGGGGGGAGGAAACACCATATATTTT	CASGGGGNTIYF
-	-	TRBJ1-6	TRBV2	13	TGTGCCGTCCTTAGGAGTGGCTCCTCACCCCTCCACTTT	CAVLRSGSSPLHF
-	-	TRBJ1-2	TRBV28	15	TGTGCCAGCAGTCCTTACTCCGGTTCGGGCTATGGCTACACCTTC	CASSPYSGSGYGYTF
-	-	TRBJ2-5	TRBV3-1/TRBV3-2	16	TGTGCCAGCAGCTTCGGTCATTCCGGCGGCCAAGAGACCCAGTACTTC	CASSFGHSGGQETQYF
-	TRBD1	TRBJ1-6	TRBV18	17	TGTGCCAGCTCACGATCCGCCGGGACAGGTTATAATTCACCCCTCCACTTT	CASSRSAGTGYNSPLHF
-	TRBD1	TRBJ2-4	TRBV18	15	TGTGCCAGCTCACTGGGACAGGGGAGAATAAACATTCAGTACTTC	CASSLGQGRINIQYF
-	TRBD2	TRBJ2-7	TRBV5-6	19	TGTGCCAGCAGCCGCTCCGGGACTAGCGGGGGGGCAACCTCCTACGAGCAGTACTTC	CASSRSGTSGGATSYEQYF
medium-sized	TRBD1	TRBJ1-1	TRBV5-1	17	TGCGCCAGCAGCCAAATACGGACAGGGGGCGCGTCTACTGAAGCTTTCTTT	CASSQIRTGGASTEAFF
-	TRBD1	TRBJ2-3	TRBV6-2/TRBV6-3	12	TGTGCCAGCAGTTGGACAGGGAAGGGTCAGTATTTT	CASSWTGKGQYF